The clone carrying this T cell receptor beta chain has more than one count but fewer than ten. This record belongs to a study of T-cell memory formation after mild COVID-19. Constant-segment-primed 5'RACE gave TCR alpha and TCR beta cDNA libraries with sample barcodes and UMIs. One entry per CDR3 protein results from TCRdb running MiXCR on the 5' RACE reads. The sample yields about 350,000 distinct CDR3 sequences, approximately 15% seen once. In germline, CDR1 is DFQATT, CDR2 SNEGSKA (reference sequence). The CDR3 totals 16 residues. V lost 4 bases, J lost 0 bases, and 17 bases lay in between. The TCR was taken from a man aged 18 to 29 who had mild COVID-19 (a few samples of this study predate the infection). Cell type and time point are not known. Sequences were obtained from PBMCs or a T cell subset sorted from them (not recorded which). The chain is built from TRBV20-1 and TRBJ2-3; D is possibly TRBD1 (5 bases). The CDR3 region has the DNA TGCAGTGCTACTTCAAGGGGCATCATCAGCACAGATACGCAGTATTTT. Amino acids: CSATSRGIISTDTQYF.